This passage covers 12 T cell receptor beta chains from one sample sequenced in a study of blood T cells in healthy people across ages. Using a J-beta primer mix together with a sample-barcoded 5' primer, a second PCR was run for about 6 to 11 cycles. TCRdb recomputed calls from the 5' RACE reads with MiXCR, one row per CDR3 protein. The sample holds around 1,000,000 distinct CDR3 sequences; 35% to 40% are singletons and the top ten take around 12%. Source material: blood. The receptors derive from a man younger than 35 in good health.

CDR3 DNA sequence: TGTGCCAGCATAGGGTTCTCCTACAATGAGCAGTTCTTC. Protein product: CASIGFSYNEQFF. V is TRBV7-9 and J is TRBJ2-1; D not resolved. The CDR3 is made up of 13 amino acids. The germline CDR1 and CDR2 sequences are SEHNR and FQNEAQ (reference sequence). V lost 7 bases, J lost 0 bases, and 7 bases lay in between.

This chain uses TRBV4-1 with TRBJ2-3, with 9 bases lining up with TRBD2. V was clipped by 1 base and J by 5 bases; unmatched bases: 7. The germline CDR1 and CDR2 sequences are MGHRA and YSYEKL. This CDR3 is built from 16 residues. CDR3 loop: CASSQVGGGAGDTQYF. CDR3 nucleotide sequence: TGCGCCAGCAGCCAAGTTGGCGGGGGGGCAGGAGATACGCAGTATTTT.

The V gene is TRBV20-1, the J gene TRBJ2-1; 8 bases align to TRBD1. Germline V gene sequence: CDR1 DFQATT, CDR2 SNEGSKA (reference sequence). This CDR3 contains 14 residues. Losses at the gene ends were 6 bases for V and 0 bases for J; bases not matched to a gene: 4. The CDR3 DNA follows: TGCAGTGCCCACAGGGGGAGCTCCTACAATGAGCAGTTCTTC. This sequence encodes CSAHRGSSYNEQFF.

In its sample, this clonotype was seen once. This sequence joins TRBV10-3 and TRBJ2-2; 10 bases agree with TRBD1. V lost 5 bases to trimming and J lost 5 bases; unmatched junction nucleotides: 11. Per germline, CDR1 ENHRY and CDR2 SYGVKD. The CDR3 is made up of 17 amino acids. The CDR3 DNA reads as TGTGCCATCAGTCAGACAGGGGGCGCCGGGAGAACCGGGGAGCTGTTTTTT. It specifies CAISQTGGAGRTGELFF.

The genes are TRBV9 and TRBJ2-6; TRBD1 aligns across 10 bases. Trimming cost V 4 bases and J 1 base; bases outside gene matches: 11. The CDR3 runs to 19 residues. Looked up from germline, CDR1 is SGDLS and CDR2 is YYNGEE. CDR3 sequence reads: CASSLAGTGVVSGANVLTF. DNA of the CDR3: TGTGCCAGCAGCCTAGCTGGGACAGGGGTAGTATCTGGGGCCAACGTCCTGACTTTC.

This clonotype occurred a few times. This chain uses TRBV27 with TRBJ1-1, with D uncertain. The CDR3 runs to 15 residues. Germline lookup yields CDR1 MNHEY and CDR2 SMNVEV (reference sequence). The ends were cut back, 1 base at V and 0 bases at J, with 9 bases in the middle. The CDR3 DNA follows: TGTGCCAGCAGTTTATTCGGTGCGTTGAACACTGAAGCTTTCTTT. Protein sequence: CASSLFGALNTEAFF.

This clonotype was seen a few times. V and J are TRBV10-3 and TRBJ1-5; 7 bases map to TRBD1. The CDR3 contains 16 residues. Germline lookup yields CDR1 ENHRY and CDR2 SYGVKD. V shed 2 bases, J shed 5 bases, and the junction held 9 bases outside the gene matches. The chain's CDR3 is CAISERGDSRYQPQHF. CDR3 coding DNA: TGTGCCATCAGTGAGAGAGGGGACAGTCGGTATCAGCCCCAGCATTTT.

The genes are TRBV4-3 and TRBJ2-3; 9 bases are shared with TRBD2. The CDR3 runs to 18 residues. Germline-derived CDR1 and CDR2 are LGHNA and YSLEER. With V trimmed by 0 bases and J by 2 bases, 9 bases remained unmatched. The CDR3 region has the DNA TGCGCCAGCAGCCAAGATCCGGCGGGGGGGCGAGACACAGATACGCAGTATTTT. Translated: CASSQDPAGGRDTDTQYF.

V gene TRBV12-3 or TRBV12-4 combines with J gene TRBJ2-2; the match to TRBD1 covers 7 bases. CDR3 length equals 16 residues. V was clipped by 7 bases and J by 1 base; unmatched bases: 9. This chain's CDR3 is CASTIPGTENTGELFF. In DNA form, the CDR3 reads TGTGCCAGCACCATACCCGGGACAGAGAACACCGGGGAGCTGTTTTTT.

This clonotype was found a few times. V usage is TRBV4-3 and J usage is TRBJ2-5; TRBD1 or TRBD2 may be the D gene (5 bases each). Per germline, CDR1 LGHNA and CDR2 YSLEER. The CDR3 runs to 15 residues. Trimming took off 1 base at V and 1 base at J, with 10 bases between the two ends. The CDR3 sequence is CASSQAWGTQETQYF. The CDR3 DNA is TGCGCCAGCAGCCAAGCGTGGGGGACCCAAGAGACCCAGTACTTC.

CDR3 region: CASSQAAGGSDTQYF. The CDR3 DNA sequence: TGCGCCAGCAGCCAAGCAGCGGGGGGTTCAGATACGCAGTATTTT. The J gene is TRBJ2-3, the V gene TRBV4-3, with 9 positions matching TRBD2. CDR1 is LGHNA, CDR2 YSLEER, per germline. The ends lost 1 base at V and 4 bases at J; junction bases unmatched: 3. The CDR3 is made up of 15 amino acids.

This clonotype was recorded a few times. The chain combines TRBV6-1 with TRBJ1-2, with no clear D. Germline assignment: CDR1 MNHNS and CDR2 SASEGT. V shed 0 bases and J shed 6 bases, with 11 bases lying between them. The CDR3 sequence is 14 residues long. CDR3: CASSEARSMDGYTF. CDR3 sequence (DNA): TGTGCCAGCAGTGAAGCCAGGAGCATGGATGGCTACACCTTC.